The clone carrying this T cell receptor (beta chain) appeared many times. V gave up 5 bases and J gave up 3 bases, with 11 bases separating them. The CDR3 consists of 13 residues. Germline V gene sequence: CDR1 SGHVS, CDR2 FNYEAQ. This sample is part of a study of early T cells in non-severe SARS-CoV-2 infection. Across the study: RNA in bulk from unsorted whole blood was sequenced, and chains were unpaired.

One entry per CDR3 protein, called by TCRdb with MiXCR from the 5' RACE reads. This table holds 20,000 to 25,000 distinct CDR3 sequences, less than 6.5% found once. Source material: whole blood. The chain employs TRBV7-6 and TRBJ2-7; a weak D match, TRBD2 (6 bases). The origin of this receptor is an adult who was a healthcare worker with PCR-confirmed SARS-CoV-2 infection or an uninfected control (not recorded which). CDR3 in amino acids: CASSRTDYYEQYF. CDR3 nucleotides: TGTGCCAGCAGCCGCACGGACTACTACGAGCAGTACTTC.